This T cell receptor (beta chain) is drawn from a study of blood T cell repertoires in COVID-19. Sequencing was performed with immunoSEQ multiplex PCR; in TCRdb, only in-frame clones are kept and a portion is missing. The sample yields fewer than 350,000 clones, approximately 88% seen once. This CDR3 is built from 14 residues. Trimming left V 0 bases short and J 9 bases short, with 12 bases between. Germline CDR1 is KGHSH and CDR2 is LQKENI. The clonotype comes from a man aged 25 to 40 with COVID-19, enrolled during active disease. J is TRBJ1-3 and V is TRBV18; D uncertain. Sample: peripheral blood. This CDR3 reads CASSPPPEGSTIYF. DNA of the CDR3: TGTGCCAGCTCACCACCTCCCGAGGGTAGCACCATATATTTT.